This TCR beta chain is from a study of cytomegalovirus exposure and HLA in healthy donors. Overall study results and limits: TCR sequences were mostly rare, though some public TCRs occurred in many donors.

PCR amplification relied on 60 Vbeta primers (plus 13 Jbeta primers). Sequenced by immunoSEQ multiplex PCR; TCRdb stores in-frame clones only, minus some. The sample consists of around 200,000 clones, 82% of them appearing once. The CDR3 totals 13 residues. The V segment lost 4 bases and the J segment 4 bases; nucleotides outside the gene matches: 4. CDR1 is SGHKS, CDR2 YYEKEE, per germline (reference sequence). As concerns this clone: Its antigen remains unknown.

Sequenced sample: PBMCs. The V and J genes are TRBV5-5 and TRBJ1-2, with 7 positions matching TRBD1. This clonotype originated in a woman in her thirties or forties in good health and CMV-seronegative. CDR3 in amino acids: CASSPDRVYGYTF. The CDR3 nucleotides read TGTGCCAGCAGCCCCGACAGGGTCTATGGCTACACCTTC.